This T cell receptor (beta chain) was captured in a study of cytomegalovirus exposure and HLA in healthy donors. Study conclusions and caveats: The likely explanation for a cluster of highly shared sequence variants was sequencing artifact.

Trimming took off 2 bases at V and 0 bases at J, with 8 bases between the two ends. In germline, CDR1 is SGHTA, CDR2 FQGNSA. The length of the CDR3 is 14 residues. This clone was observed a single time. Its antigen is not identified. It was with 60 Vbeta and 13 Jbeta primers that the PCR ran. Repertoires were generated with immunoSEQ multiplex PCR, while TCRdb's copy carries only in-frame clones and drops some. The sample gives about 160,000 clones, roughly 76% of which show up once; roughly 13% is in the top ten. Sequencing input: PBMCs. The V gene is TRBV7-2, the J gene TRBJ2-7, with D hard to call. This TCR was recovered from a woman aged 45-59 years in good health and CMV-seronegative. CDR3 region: CASSLISDSYEQYF. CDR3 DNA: TGTGCCAGCAGCTTAATAAGCGACTCCTACGAGCAGTACTTC.